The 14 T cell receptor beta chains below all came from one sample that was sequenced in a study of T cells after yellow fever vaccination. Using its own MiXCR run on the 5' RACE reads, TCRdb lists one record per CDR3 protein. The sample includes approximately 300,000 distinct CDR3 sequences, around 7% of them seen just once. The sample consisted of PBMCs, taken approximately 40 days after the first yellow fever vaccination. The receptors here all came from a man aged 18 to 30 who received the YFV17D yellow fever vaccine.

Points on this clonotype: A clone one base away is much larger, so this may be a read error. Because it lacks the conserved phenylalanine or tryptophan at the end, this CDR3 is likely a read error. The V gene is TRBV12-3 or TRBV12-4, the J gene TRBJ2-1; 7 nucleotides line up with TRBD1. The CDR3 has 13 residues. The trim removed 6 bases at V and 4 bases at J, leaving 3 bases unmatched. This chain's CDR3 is CASRGRGYNEQFS. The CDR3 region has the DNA TGTGCCAGCAGGGGCAGGGGGTACAATGAGCAGTTCTCC.

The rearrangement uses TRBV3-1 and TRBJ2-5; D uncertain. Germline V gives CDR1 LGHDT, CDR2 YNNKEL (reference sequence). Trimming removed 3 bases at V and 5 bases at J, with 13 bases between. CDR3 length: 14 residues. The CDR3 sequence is CASSHTPDWETQYF. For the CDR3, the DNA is TGTGCCAGCAGCCACACTCCGGATTGGGAGACCCAGTACTTC.

The CDR3 reads CASSPRGPYGYTF. Here the CDR3 DNA reads TGTGCCAGCAGTCCCCGGGGCCCATATGGCTACACCTTC. The V and J genes are TRBV12-3 or TRBV12-4 and TRBJ1-2; TRBD1 might be the D (5 bases). This CDR3 has 13 residues. The V and J ends lost 5 bases and 5 bases respectively, with 12 bases between them.

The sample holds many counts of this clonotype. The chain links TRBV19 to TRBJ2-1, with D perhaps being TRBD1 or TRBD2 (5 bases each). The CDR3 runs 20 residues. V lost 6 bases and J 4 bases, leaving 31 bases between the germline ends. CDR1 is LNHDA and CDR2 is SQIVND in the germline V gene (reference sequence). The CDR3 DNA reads TGTGCCAGTAGCCCCTCGGGACCTCCTACCGGGGTATTGTCATACAATGAGCAGTTCTTC. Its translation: CASSPSGPPTGVLSYNEQFF.

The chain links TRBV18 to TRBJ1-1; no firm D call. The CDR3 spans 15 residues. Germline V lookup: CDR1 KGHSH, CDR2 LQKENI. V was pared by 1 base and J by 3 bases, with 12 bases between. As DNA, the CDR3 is TGTGCCAGCTCACCACAGCGGCAACAAGACACTGAAGCTTTCTTT. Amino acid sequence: CASSPQRQQDTEAFF.

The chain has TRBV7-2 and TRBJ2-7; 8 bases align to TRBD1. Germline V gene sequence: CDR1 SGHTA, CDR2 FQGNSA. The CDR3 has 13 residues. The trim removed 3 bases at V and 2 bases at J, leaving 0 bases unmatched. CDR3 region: CASSFRGPYEQYF. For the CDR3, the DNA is TGTGCCAGCAGCTTCAGGGGGCCCTACGAGCAGTACTTC.

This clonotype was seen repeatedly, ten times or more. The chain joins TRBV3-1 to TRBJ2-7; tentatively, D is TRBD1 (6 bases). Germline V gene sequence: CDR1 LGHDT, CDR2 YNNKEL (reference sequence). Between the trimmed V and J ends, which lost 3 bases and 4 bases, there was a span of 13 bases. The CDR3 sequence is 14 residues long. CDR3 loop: CASSHRTENYEQYF. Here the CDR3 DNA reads TGTGCCAGCAGCCATAGGACAGAAAATTACGAGCAGTACTTC.

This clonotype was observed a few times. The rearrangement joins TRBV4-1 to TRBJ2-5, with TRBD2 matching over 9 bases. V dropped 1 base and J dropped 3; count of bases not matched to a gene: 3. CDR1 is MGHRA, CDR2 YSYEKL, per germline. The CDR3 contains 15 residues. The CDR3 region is CASSQVERGEETQYF. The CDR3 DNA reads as TGCGCCAGCAGCCAAGTAGAGCGGGGGGAAGAGACCCAGTACTTC.

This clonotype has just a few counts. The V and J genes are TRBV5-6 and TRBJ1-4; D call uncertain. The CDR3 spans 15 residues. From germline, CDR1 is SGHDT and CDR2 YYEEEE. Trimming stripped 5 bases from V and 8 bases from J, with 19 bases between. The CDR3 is CASSPRTIRAEKLFF. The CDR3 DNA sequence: TGTGCCAGCAGTCCTCGGACTATAAGGGCGGAAAAACTGTTTTTT.

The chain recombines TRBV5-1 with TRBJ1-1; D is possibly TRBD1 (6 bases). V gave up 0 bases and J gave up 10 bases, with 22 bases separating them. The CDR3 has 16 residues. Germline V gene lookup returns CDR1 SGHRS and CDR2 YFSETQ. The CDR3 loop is CASSLDPRAHREGAFF. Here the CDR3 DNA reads TGCGCCAGCAGCTTGGATCCCCGCGCCCACAGGGAAGGAGCTTTCTTT.

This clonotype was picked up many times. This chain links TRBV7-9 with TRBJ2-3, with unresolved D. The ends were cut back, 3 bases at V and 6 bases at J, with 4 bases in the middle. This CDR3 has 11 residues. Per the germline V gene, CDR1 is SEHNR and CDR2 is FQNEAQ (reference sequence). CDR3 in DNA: TGTGCCAGCAGCTTGATTGATACGCAGTATTTT. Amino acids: CASSLIDTQYF.

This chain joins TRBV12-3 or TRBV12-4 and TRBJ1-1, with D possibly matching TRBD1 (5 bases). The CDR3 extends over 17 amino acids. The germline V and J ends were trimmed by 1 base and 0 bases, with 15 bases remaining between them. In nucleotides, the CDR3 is TGTGCCAGCAGTTTAGTGCTGGGGGATGGGGTGAACACTGAAGCTTTCTTT. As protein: CASSLVLGDGVNTEAFF.

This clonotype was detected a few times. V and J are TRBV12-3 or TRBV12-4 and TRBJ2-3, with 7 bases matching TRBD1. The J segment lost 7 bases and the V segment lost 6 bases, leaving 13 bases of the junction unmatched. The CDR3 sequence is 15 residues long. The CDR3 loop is CASSLTGSRTHTQYF. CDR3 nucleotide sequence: TGTGCCAGCAGCTTGACAGGGTCGAGGACACATACGCAGTATTTT.

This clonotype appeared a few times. The DNA for the CDR3 is TGTGCCAGCAGCCAAGGGCAGACCAACACTGAAGCTTTCTTT. It yields the protein CASSQGQTNTEAFF. The chain couples TRBV4-2 to TRBJ1-1; no firm D call. Trimming pared 1 base from V and 2 bases from J, leaving 8 bases between. The CDR3 extends over 14 amino acids. In germline, CDR1 is LGHNA, CDR2 YNFKEQ.